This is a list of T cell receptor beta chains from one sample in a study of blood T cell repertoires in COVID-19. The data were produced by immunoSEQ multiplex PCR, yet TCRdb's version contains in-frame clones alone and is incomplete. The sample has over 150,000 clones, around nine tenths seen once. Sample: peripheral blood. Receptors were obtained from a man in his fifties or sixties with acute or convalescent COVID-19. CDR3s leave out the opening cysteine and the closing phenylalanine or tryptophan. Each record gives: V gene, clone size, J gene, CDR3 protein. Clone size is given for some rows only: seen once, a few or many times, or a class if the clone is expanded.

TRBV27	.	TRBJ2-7	ASSSQGRTYEQY
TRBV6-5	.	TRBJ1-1	ASSLRFNTEAF
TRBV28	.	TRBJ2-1	ASRIPYNEQF
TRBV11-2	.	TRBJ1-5	ASSLGRGSNQPQH
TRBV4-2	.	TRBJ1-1	ASSPGGTENTEAF
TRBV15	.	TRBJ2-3	ATSRGIMATDSTDTQY
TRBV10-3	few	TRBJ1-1	AISDWRNTEAF
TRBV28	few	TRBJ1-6	ASSLGTGEAPLH
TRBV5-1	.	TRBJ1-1	ASMEGMNTEAF
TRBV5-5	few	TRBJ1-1	ASSSDRGTEAF
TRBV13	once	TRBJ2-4	ASSLGTGEGNIQY
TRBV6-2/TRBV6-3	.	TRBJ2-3	ASSATGGDTQY
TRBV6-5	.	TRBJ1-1	ASRLTGGNTEAF
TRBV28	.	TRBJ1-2	ASSSGWSSPYGYT
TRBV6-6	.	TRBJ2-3	ASTQGQKITDTQY
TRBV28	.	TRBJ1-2	ASSSRGQGNYGYT
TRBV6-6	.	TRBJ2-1	ASSYWGRSDNEQF
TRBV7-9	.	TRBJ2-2	ASSSSSTSGSNTGELF
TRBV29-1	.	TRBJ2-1	SVHSGGAYNEQF
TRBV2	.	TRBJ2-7	ASTTGFEQY
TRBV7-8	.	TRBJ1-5	ASSQPRFSDSNQPQH
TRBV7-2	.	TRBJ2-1	ASSSGIEQF
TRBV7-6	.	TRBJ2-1	ASSSGPAQKYNEQF
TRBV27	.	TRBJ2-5	ASSQTGHNQETQY
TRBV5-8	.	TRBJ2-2	ASSLALTGELF
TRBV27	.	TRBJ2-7	ASSLCRGTRGCEQY
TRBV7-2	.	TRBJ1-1	ASSPKQGGVTEAF
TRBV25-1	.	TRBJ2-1	ASSQTGTSYNEQF
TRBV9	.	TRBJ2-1	ASSVGTGGAGYNEQF
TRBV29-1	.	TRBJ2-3	SVASDTQY
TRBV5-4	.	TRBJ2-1	ASKRARAGTYNEQF
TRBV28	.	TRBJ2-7	ASSSLAGGEQY
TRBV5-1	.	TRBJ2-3	ASSLEGLAGGENTQY
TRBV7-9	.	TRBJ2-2	ASSHRGGGAATGELF
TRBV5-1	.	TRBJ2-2	ASSADRSGELF
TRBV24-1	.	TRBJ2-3	ATSDPEAGRDTQY
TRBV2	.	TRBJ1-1	ASSERDPRGAEAF
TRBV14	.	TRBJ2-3	ASSPQALGTDTQY
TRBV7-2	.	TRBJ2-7	ASSWAGREQY
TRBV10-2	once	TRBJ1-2	ASSEQGAFGYT
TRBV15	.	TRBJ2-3	ATSRGGGPTDTQY
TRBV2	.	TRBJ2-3	ASSPRLDTDTQY